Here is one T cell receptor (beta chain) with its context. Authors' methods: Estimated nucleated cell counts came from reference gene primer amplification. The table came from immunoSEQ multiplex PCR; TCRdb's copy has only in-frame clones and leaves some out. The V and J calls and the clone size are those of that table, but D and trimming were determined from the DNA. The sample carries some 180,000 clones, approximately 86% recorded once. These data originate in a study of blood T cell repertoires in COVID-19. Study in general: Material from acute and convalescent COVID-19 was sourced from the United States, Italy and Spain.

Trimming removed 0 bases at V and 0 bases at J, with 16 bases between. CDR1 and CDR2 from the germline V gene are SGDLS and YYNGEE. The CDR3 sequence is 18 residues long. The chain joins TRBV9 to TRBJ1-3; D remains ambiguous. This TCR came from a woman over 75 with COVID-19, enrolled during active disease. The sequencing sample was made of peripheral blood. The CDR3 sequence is CASSVVRSEGSSGNTIYF. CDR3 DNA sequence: TGTGCCAGCAGCGTAGTAAGGTCGGAGGGCTCCTCTGGAAACACCATATATTTT. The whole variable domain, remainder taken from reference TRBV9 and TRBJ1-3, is DSGVTQTPKHLITATGQRVTLRCSPRSGDLSVYWYQQSLDQGLQFLIQYYNGEERAKGNILERFSAQQFPDLHSELNLSSLELGDSALYFCASSVVRSEGSSGNTIYFGEGSWLTVV.